This entry lists 2 T cell receptor beta chains sequenced from one sample in a study of Ad26.COV2.S vaccination and SARS-CoV-2 variants. The treatment was: some 20 received Ad26.COV2.S at low or high dose, single or two shots; 5 received placebo; per-sample allocation not given. The study sampled participants on day 63 after the first vaccine or placebo injection. Measured with immunoSEQ multiplex PCR; TCRdb has only the in-frame clones, and not every one. The data contain some 520,000 clones, approximately 88% of them singletons. The sequencing used peripheral blood, collected in a trial of Ad26.COV2.S vaccine versus placebo. The receptors derive from a person aged 18-60 years who received the Ad26.COV2.S COVID-19 vaccine or a placebo.

V gene TRBV5-4 combines with J gene TRBJ1-1; D may be TRBD1 (6 bases). The CDR3 is 16 residues long. Trimming removed 4 bases at V and 0 bases at J, with 16 bases between. The germline CDR1 and CDR2 sequences are SGHNT and YYREEE (reference sequence). The CDR3 nucleotides are TGTGCCAGCAGCCCGGGCGGGCAGGGGATGAACACTGAAGCTTTCTTT. The encoded protein is CASSPGGQGMNTEAFF.

The J gene is TRBJ1-4, the V gene TRBV6-5, with a weak D call TRBD1 (5 bases). Deletions cut 2 bases from V and 7 bases from J, with 8 bases between. Germline values: CDR1 MNHEY, CDR2 SVGAGI. The length of the CDR3 is 13 residues. The CDR3 nucleotides are TGTGCCAGCAGTTACGTCAGGGCTGAAAAACTGTTTTTT. It is translated as CASSYVRAEKLFF.